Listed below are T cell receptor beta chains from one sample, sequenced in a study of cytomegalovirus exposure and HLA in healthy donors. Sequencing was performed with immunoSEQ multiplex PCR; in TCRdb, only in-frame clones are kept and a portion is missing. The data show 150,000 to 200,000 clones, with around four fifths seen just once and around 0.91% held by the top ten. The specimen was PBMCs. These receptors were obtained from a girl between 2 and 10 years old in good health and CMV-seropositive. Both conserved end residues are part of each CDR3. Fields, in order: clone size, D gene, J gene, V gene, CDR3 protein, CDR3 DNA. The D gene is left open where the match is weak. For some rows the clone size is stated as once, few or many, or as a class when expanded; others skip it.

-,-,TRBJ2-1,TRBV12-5,CASGLGTPGEQFF,TGTGCTAGTGGTTTGGGGACACCGGGTGAGCAGTTCTTC
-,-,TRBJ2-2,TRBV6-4,CASSDFHPTKSNTGELFF,TGTGCCAGCAGTGACTTCCATCCGACAAAGTCGAACACCGGGGAGCTGTTTTTT
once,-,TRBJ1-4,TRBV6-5,CASSKQGGEKLFF,TGTGCCAGCAGTAAGCAGGGTGGCGAAAAACTGTTTTTT
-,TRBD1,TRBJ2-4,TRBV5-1,CASTMTGGLGDIQYF,TGCGCCAGCACCATGACAGGGGGCTTGGGGGACATTCAGTACTTC
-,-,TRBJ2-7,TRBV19,CASSIGGSSYEQYF,TGTGCCAGTAGTATAGGCGGCTCCTCCTACGAGCAGTACTTC
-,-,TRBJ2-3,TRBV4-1,CASSQVSASASTDTQYF,TGCGCCAGCAGCCAGGTTTCCGCTAGCGCTAGCACAGATACGCAGTATTTT
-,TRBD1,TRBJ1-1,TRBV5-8,CASSYRDRATEAFF,TGTGCCAGCAGCTATCGGGACAGGGCGACCGAAGCTTTCTTT
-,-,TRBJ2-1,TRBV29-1,CSISGLVEGEGYNEQFF,TGCAGCATCTCGGGTTTGGTCGAGGGAGAGGGCTACAATGAGCAGTTCTTC
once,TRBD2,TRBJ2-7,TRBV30,CAWSGIAGAHGQYF,TGTGCCTGGAGTGGAATAGCGGGAGCCCACGGGCAGTACTTC
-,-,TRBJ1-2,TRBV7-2,CASSLDPDGSLYGYTF,TGTGCCAGCAGCTTAGACCCCGACGGGAGCCTCTATGGCTACACCTTC
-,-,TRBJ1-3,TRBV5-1,CASTGSSGNTIYF,TGCGCCAGCACGGGGAGCTCTGGAAACACCATATATTTT
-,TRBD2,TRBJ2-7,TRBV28,CASSLAGPTYEQYF,TGTGCCAGCAGTCTAGCGGGACCTACCTACGAGCAGTACTTC
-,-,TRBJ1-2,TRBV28,CASSPGLANYGYTF,TGTGCCAGCAGCCCAGGGTTAGCTAACTATGGCTACACCTTC